One and the same sample provided the 5 T cell receptor beta chains below, sequenced in a study of T cell responses to AZD1222 COVID-19 vaccine. Clones were read by immunoSEQ multiplex PCR, and TCRdb kept only the in-frame ones, dropping some. The sample yields 150,000 to 160,000 clones, about nine tenths seen once. Specimen: peripheral blood, collected on day 0 of MenACWY control vaccination. The receptors shown here come from an adult in good health.

J is TRBJ2-7 and V is TRBV18; 8 bases fit TRBD1. This CDR3 region has 13 residues. CDR1 KGHSH and CDR2 LQKENI come from the germline V gene. V shed 2 bases, J shed 3 bases, and the junction held 0 bases outside the gene matches. The CDR3, as DNA: TGTGCCAGCTCACCAACAGGGGGCTACGAGCAGTACTTC. This encodes CASSPTGGYEQYF.

V gene TRBV18 combines with J gene TRBJ2-7; unclear D gene. CDR1 is KGHSH and CDR2 is LQKENI in the germline V gene. V was trimmed by 0 bases and J by 7 bases, leaving 10 bases between them. The CDR3 sequence is 13 residues long. The CDR3 coding sequence is TGTGCCAGCTCACCACCGGTCTCCAGGGAGCAGTACTTC. Translated, it gives CASSPPVSREQYF.

This clone was picked up a small number of times. Here the CDR3 reads CSASLGSTEAFF. The CDR3 DNA follows: TGCAGTGCTAGTTTGGGGTCCACTGAAGCTTTCTTT. The chain has TRBV20-1 and TRBJ1-1; unclear D gene. This CDR3 spans 12 amino acids. CDR1 and CDR2 (germline): DFQATT, SNEGSKA (reference sequence). V shed 3 bases and J shed 4 bases, with 9 bases lying between them.

This chain links TRBV5-6 with TRBJ2-3; 10 bases map to TRBD1. V was pared by 3 bases and J by 0 bases, with 1 base of the junction left unmatched. Germline V CDR1 and CDR2: SGHDT, YYEEEE. The CDR3 contains 15 residues. CDR3 sequence (DNA): TGTGCCAGCAGCTGGGGACAGGGGAGCACAGATACGCAGTATTTT. This sequence encodes CASSWGQGSTDTQYF.

The rearrangement uses TRBV10-3 and TRBJ2-7, with TRBD1 as a possible D gene (8 bases). Trimming removed 4 bases from V and 0 bases from J, with 22 bases in between. The germline V gene has CDR1 ENHRY and CDR2 SYGVKD. This CDR3 spans 18 amino acids. The CDR3: CAISAGGFRREGSYEQYV. The CDR3 DNA reads as TGTGCCATCAGTGCAGGGGGCTTTAGGAGGGAGGGCTCCTACGAGCAGTACGTC.